This T cell receptor beta chain was sequenced in a study of control samples from healthy donors and cancer patients. Germline V CDR1 and CDR2: MNHEY, SVGAGI. The length of the CDR3 is 13 residues. V was shortened by 2 bases and J by 6 bases, with 10 bases between the two germline ends. This clone was recorded only once. Profiling relied on immunoSEQ multiplex PCR, and the TCRdb table lists in-frame clones only, not all of them. The data show approximately 86,000 clones, more than 85% seen once. The sequence was obtained from a woman aged 25 to 45 in good health. The J gene is TRBJ1-2, the V gene TRBV6-5; D is ambiguous. Sequenced material: blood. The CDR3 region has the DNA TGTGCCAGCAGTTACGAGGGCCTGGATGGCTACACCTTC. Translating it yields CASSYEGLDGYTF.